This TCR beta chain was identified in a study of cytomegalovirus exposure and HLA in healthy donors. A note on this clone: Its antigen is unknown.

The PCR was carried out with 60 Vbeta primers and 13 Jbeta primers. TCRdb keeps only in-frame clones here, not all; method: immunoSEQ multiplex PCR. The profile shows under 150,000 clones, approximately 78% of them singletons. Study findings and constraints: A few CMV-associated chains proved CMV antigen-specific in vitro. The majority of CMV-associated TCR beta chains were reported as apparently HLA-restricted in a later analysis.

The germline V gene has CDR1 SNHLY and CDR2 FYNNEI. With V trimmed by 4 bases and J by 6 bases, 4 bases remained unmatched. The CDR3 runs to 15 residues. The chain joins TRBV2 to TRBJ1-5; 12 bases are shared with TRBD1. The receptor's source is a woman in her 30s in good health and CMV-seropositive. Input material: PBMCs. The DNA of the CDR3 is TGTGCCAGCAGTGGGGACAGGGGGCGGTCTCAGCCCCAGCATTTT. It specifies CASSGDRGRSQPQHF.